This TCR beta chain is from a study of T cells in Graves' hyperthyroidism and ophthalmopathy. Overall study results and limits: The blood repertoire included most of the expanded thyroid clonotypes above 0.001. Stable hyperthyroidism was told apart from ophthalmopathy by a model built on 13 V-J features.

This CDR3 region has 15 residues. Per the germline V gene, CDR1 is SGHTA and CDR2 is FQGTGA. V lost 5 bases, J lost 3 bases, and 16 bases lay in between. A note on this clonotype: Its antigen is as yet unknown.

TCR beta CDR3 regions were amplified from RNA. The HTBI primer set served for first-round RT-PCR of the TCR CDR3. TCRdb analysed the multiplex PCR reads with MiXCR anew, one entry per CDR3 protein. The sample lists about 47,000 distinct CDR3 sequences; about 53% were seen once. Participants, patients aged 18 to 65, had newly diagnosed hyperthyroidism with a duration under 2 months. This clonotype originated in a man between 18 and 29 years old with Graves' hyperthyroidism. The sequenced material came from peripheral blood or thyroid tissue (not recorded which). V is TRBV7-3 and J is TRBJ1-1, with D perhaps matching TRBD1 (5 bases). CDR3 sequence: CASSPRGGRYTEAFF. In DNA form, the CDR3 reads TGTGCCAGCAGCCCCCGCGGGGGACGGTACACTGAAGCTTTCTTT.